This T cell receptor (beta chain) appears in the sequencing data of a study of blood T cell repertoires in COVID-19. Produced via immunoSEQ multiplex PCR; TCRdb's table is partial and in-frame only. This table holds just under 350,000 clones, about 86% found once. This CDR3 region has 15 residues. Trimming removed 0 bases at V and 4 bases at J, with 12 bases between. The germline gives CDR1 SGHNT, CDR2 YYREEE (reference sequence). The rearrangement joins TRBV5-4 to TRBJ2-3; possible D gene TRBD2, 7 bases. The TCR originated in a man aged 30-40 years with active or convalescent COVID-19. Material for sequencing was peripheral blood. Written as DNA, the CDR3 is TGTGCCAGCAGCTTGGGACGGGGGGCCCCAGATACGCAGTATTTT. Encoded protein: CASSLGRGAPDTQYF. Together with reference TRBV5-4 and TRBJ2-3, the CDR3 gives the full variable domain: ETGVTQSPTHLIKTRGQQVTLRCSSQSGHNTVSWYQQALGQGPQFIFQYYREEENGRGNFPPRFSGLQFPNYSSELNVNALELDDSALYLCASSLGRGAPDTQYFGPGTRLTVL.